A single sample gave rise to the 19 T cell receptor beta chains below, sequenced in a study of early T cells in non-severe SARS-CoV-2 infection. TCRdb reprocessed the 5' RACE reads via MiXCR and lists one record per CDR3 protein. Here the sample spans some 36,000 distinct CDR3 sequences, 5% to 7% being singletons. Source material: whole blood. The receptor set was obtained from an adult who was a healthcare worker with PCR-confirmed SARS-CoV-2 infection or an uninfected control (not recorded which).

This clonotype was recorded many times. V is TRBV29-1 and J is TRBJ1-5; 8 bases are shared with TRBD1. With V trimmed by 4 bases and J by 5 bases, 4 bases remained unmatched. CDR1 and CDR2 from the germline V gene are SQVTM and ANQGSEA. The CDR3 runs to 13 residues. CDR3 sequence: CSVGTGNDQPQHF. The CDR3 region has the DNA TGCAGCGTTGGGACAGGGAATGATCAGCCCCAGCATTTT.

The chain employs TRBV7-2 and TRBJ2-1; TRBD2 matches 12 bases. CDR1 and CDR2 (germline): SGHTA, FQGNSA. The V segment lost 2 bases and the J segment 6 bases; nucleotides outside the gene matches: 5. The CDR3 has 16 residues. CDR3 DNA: TGTGCCAGCAGCTTAAAAATGACTAGCGGGAGCAATGAGCAGTTCTTC. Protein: CASSLKMTSGSNEQFF. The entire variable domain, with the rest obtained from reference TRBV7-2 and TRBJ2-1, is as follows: GAGVSQSPSNKVTEKGKDVELRCDPISGHTALYWYRQSLGQGLEFLIYFQGNSAPDKSGLPSDRFSAERTGGSVSTLTIQRTQQEDSAVYLCASSLKMTSGSNEQFFGPGTRLTVL.

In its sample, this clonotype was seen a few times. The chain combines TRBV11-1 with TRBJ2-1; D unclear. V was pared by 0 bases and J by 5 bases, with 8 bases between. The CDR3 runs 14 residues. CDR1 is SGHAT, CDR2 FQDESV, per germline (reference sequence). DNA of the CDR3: TGTGCCAGCAGCTTAGCGGCAAAAGACAATGAGCAGTTCTTC. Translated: CASSLAAKDNEQFF.

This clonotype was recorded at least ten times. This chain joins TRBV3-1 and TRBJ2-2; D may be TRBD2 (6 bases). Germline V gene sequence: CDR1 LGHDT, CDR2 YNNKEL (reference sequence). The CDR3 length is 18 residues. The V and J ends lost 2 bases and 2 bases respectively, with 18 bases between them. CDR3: CASSQLAGLAANTGELFF. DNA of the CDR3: TGTGCCAGCAGCCAACTCGCCGGGTTAGCGGCAAACACCGGGGAGCTGTTTTTT.

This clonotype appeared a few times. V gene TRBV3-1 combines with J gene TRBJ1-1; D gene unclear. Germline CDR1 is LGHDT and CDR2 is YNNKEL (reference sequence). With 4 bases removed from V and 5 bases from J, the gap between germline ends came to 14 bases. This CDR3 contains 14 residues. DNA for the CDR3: TGTGCCAGCAGCCTTTCATCAGAGGGAACTGAAGCTTTCTTT. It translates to CASSLSSEGTEAFF. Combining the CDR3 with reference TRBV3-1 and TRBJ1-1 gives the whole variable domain DTAVSQTPKYLVTQMGNDKSIKCEQNLGHDTMYWYKQDSKKFLKIMFSYNNKELIINETVPNRFSPKSPDKAHLNLHINSLELGDSAVYFCASSLSSEGTEAFFGQGTRLTVV.

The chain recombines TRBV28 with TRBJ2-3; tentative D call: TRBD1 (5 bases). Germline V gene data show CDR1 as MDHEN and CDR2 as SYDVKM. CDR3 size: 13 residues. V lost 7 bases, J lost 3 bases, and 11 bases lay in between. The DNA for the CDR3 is TGTGCCAGCACGAGGACACCTACAGATACGCAGTATTTT. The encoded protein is CASTRTPTDTQYF.

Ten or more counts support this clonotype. This CDR3 is CASSPGPEGNQPQHF. CDR3 DNA sequence: TGCGCCAGCAGTCCCGGACCTGAAGGTAATCAGCCCCAGCATTTT. V and J are TRBV5-1 and TRBJ1-5, with D unclear. The CDR3 loop spans 15 amino acids. V lost 5 bases and J 4 bases, leaving 16 bases between the germline ends. From germline, CDR1 is SGHRS and CDR2 YFSETQ.

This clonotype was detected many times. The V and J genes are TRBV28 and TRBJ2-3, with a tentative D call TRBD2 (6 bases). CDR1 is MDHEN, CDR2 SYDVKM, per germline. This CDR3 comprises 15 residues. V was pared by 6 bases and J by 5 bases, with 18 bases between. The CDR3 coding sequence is TGTGCCAGCAGCTCCTCAGCCGGGAGTAGAGATACGCAGTATTTT. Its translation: CASSSSAGSRDTQYF.

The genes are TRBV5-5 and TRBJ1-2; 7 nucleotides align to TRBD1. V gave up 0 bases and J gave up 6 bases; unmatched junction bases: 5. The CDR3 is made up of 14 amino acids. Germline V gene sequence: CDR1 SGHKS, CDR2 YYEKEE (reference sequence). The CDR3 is CASSLANRGDGYTF. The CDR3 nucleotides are TGTGCCAGCAGCTTGGCGAACAGGGGTGATGGCTACACCTTC.

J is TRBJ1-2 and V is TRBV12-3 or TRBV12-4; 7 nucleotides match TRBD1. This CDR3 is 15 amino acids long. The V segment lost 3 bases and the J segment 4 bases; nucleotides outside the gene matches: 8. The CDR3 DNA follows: TGTGCCAGCAGTTTGACCGCGGGACAGTCCTATGGCTACACCTTC. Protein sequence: CASSLTAGQSYGYTF.

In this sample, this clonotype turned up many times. CDR3 bases: TGTGCCAGCAGTCCCGTAGCGGGATCCCCCAGTGAGCAGTTCTTC. It yields the protein CASSPVAGSPSEQFF. V is TRBV27 and J is TRBJ2-1; TRBD2 aligns across 8 bases. Germline V gives CDR1 MNHEY, CDR2 SMNVEV (reference sequence). This CDR3 has 15 amino acids. The V segment lost 5 bases and the J segment 9 bases; nucleotides outside the gene matches: 12.

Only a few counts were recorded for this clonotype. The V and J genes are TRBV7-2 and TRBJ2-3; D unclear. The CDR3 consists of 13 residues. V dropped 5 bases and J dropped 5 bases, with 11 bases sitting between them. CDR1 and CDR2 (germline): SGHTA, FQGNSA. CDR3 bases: TGTGCCAGCAGCGCCCGTCCCGGAGATACGCAGTATTTT. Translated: CASSARPGDTQYF.

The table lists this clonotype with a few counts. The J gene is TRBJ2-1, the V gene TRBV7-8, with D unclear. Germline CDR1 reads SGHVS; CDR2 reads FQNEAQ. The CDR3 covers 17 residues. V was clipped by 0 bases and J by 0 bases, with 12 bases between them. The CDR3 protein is CASSLAAGPRSYNEQFF. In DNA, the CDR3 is TGTGCCAGCAGCTTAGCAGCCGGGCCCCGCTCCTACAATGAGCAGTTCTTC.

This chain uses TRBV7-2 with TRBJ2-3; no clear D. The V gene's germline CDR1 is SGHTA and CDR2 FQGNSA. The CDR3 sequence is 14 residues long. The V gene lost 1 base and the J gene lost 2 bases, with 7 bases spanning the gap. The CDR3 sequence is CASSLGPNTDTQYF. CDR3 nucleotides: TGTGCCAGCAGCTTAGGGCCCAACACAGATACGCAGTATTTT.

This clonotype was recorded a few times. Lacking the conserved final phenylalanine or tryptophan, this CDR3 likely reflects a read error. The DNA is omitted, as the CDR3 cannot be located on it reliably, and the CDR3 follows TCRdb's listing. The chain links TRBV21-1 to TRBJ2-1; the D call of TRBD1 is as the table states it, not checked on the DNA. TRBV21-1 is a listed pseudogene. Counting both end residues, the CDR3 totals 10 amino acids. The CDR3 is CASSKAGGQD.

Here the CDR3 reads CASSLRERGQETQYF. The CDR3 bases are TGTGCCAGCAGCTTACGCGAAAGAGGACAAGAGACCCAGTACTTC. The chain has TRBV5-4 and TRBJ2-5, with unresolved D. The CDR3 is 15 residues long. Germline CDR1 and CDR2: SGHNT and YYREEE (reference sequence). V shed 2 bases and J shed 2 bases, with 13 bases lying between them.

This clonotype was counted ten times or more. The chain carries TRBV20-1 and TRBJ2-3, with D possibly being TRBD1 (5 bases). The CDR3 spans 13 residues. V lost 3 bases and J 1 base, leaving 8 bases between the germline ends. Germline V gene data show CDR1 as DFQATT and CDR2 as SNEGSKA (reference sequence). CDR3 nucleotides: TGCAGTGCTAGTGTGGGGCGCACAGATACGCAGTATTTT. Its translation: CSASVGRTDTQYF.

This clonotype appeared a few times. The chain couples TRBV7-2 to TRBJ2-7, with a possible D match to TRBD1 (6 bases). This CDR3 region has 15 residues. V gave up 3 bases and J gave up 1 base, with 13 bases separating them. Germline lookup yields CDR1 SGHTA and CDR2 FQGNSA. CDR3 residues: CASSLDRGQSYEQYF. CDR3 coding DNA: TGTGCCAGCAGCTTGGATAGAGGACAGTCCTACGAGCAGTACTTC.

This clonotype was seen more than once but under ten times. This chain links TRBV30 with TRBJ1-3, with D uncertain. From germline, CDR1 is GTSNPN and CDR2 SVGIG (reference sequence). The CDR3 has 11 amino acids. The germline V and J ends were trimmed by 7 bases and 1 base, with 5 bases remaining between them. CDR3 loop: CAYESGNTIYF. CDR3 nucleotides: TGTGCCTACGAGTCTGGAAACACCATATATTTT.